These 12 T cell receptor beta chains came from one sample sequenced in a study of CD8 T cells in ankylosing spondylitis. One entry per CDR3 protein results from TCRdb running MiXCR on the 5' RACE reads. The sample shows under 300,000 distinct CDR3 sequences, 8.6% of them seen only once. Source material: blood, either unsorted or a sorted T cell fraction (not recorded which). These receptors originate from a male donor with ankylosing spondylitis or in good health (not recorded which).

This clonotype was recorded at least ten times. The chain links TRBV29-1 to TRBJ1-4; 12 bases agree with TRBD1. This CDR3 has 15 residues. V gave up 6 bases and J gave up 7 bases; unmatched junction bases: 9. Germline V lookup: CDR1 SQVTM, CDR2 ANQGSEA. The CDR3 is CSVTKGQGAGEKLFF. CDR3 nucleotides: TGCAGCGTGACAAAGGGACAGGGGGCGGGTGAAAAACTGTTTTTT.

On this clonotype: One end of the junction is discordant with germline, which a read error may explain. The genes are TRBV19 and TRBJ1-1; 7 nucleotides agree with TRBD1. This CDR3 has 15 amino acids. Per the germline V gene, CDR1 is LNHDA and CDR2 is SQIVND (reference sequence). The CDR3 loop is CVSSIGGQLNTEAFF. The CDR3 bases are TGTGTCAGTAGTATAGGGGGACAGCTGAACACTGAAGCTTTCTTT. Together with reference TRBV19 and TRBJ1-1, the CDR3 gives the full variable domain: DGGITQSPKYLFRKEGQNVTLSCEQNLNHDAMYWYRQDPGQGLRLIYYSQIVNDFQKGDIAEGYSVSREKKESFPLTVTSAQKNPTAFYLCVSSIGGQLNTEAFFGQGTRLTVV.

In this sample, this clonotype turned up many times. CDR3 amino acids: CSASQGAETQYF. CDR3 nucleotide sequence: TGCAGTGCTAGTCAGGGGGCTGAGACCCAGTACTTC. The rearrangement joins TRBV20-1 to TRBJ2-5; 8 bases map to TRBD1. The V segment lost 3 bases and the J segment 5 bases; nucleotides outside the gene matches: 2. Germline CDR1 DFQATT, CDR2 SNEGSKA (reference sequence). The CDR3 sequence is 12 residues long.

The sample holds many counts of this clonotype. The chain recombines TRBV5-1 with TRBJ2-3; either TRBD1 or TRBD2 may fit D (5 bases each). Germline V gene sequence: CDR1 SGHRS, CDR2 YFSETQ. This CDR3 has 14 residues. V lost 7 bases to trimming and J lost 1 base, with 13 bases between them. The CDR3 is CASERGPGTDTQYF. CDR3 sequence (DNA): TGCGCCAGCGAGAGGGGCCCAGGCACAGATACGCAGTATTTT.

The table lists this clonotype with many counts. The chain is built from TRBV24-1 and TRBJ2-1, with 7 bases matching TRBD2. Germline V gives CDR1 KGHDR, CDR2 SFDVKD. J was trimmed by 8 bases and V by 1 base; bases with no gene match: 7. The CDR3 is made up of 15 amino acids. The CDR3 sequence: CATSDLRGSGDEQFF. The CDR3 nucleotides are TGTGCCACCAGTGATTTAAGAGGCAGCGGGGATGAGCAGTTCTTC.

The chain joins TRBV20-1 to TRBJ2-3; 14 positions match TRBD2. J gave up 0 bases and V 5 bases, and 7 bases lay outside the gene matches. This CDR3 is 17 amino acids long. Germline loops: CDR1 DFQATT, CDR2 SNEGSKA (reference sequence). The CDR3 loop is CSASAGTSGSSTDTQYF. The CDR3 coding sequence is TGCAGTGCTTCCGCCGGGACTAGCGGGAGCAGCACAGATACGCAGTATTTT.

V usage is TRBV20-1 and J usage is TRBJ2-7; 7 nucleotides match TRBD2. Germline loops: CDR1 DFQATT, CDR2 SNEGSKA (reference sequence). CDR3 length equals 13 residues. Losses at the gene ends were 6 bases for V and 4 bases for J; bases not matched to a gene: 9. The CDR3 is CSARRGGGYEQYF. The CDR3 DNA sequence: TGCAGTGCGCGCCGGGGCGGGGGTTACGAGCAGTACTTC.

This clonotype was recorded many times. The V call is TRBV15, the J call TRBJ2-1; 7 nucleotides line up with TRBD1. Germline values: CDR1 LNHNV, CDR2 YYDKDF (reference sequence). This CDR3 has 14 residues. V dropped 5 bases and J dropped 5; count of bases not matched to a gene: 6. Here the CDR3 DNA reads TGTGCCACCAGCGTGCAGGGGGAAAACAATGAGCAGTTCTTC. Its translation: CATSVQGENNEQFF. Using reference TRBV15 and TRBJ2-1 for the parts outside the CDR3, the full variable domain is DAMVIQNPRYQVTQFGKPVTLSCSQTLNHNVMYWYQQKSSQAPKLLFHYYDKDFNNEADTPDNFQSRRPNTSFCFLDIRSPGLGDTAMYLCATSVQGENNEQFFGPGTRLTVL.

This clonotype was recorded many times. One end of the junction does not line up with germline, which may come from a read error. This CDR3 reads CASSLRNPIF. As DNA, the CDR3 is TGTGCCAGCAGTTTGAGGAACCCCATCTTC. The V and J genes are TRBV27 and TRBJ2-7; D call uncertain. Germline-derived CDR1 and CDR2 are MNHEY and SMNVEV (reference sequence). The CDR3 sequence is 10 residues long.

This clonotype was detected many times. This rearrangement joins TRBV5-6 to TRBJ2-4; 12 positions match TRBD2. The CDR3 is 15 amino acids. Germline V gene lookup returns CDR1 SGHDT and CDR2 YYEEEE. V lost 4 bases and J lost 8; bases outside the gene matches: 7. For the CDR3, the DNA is TGTGCCAGCAGCCCCCCTAGCGGGGGGGGAGACATTCAGTACTTC. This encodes CASSPPSGGGDIQYF.

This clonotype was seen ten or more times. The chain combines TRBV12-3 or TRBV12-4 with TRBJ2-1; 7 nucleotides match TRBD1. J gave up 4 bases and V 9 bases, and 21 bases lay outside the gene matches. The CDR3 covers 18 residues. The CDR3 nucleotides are TGTGCCAGTTCGGCGTCGCAGGGGGTTGTTACAGTTTACAATGAGCAGTTCTTC. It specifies CASSASQGVVTVYNEQFF.

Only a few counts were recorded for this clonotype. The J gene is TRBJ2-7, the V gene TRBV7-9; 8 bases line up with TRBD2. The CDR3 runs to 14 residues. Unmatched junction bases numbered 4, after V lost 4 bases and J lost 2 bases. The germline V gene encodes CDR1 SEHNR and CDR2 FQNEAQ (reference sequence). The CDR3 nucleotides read TGTGCCAGCAGCTATAGCGGGGACACCTACGAGCAGTACTTC. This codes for CASSYSGDTYEQYF.